The 2 T cell receptor beta chains given below trace back to one sample, sequenced in a study of CXCR3-negative and CXCR3-positive naive CD8 T cells. The authors made the TRB cDNA libraries by 5' RACE using UMI labels. Following a re-call of the 5' RACE reads, TCRdb has one entry per CDR3 protein and lacks DNA. The table lists about 120,000 distinct CDR3 sequences. Sample: naive CXCR3- CD8+ T cells from blood. Noted subset: CD45RO-CCR7+CD27+CD95- naive CD8+ T cells lacking CXCR3 (TNR3-). The origin of the receptors is a human donor in good health. Some clones in this sample may be carry-over from other donors' samples.

This rearrangement joins TRBV20-1 to TRBJ2-5. Per germline, CDR1 DFQATT and CDR2 SNEGSKA (reference sequence). The CDR3 is 15 amino acids. The CDR3 is CSATFAPRFGETQYF.

The V call is TRBV7-3, the J call TRBJ2-5; the D gene TCRdb calls, TRBD1, cannot be checked with no DNA. The germline V gene encodes CDR1 SGHTA and CDR2 FQGTGA. The CDR3 is 16 residues long. CDR3 in amino acids: CASSFHGAPLKETQYF. The variable domain in full, completed from reference TRBV7-3 and TRBJ2-5, reads GAGVSQTPSNKVTEKGKYVELRCDPISGHTALYWYRQSLGQGPEFLIYFQGTGAADDSGLPNDRFFAVRPEGSVSTLKIQRTERGDSAVYLCASSFHGAPLKETQYFGPGTRLLVL.